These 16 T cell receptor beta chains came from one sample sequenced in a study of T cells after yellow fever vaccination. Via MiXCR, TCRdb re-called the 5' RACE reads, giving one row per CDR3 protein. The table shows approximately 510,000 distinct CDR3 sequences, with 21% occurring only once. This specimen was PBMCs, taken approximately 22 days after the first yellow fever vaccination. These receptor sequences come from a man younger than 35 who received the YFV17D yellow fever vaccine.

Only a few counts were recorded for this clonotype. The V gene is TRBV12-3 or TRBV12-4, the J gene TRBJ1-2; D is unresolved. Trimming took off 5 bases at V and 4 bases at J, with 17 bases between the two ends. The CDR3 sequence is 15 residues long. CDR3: CASSNRGMEAYGYTF. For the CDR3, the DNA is TGTGCCAGCAGTAATCGCGGCATGGAGGCCTATGGCTACACCTTC.

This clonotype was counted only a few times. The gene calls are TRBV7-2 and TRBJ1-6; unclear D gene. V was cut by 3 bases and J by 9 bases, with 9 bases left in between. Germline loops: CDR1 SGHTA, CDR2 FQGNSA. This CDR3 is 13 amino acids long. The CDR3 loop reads CASSLSQISPLHF. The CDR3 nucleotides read TGTGCCAGCAGCTTGTCACAGATTTCACCCCTCCACTTT.

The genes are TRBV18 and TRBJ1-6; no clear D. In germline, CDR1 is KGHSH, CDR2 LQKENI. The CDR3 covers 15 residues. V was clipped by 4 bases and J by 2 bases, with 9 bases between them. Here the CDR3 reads CASSRGRTYNSPLHF. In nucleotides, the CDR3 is TGTGCCAGCTCACGCGGTCGGACCTATAATTCACCCCTCCACTTT. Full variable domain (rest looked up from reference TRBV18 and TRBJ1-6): NAGVMQNPRHLVRRRGQEARLRCSPMKGHSHVYWYRQLPEEGLKFMVYLQKENIIDESGMPKERFSAEFPKEGPSILRIQQVVRGDSAAYFCASSRGRTYNSPLHFGNGTRLTVT.

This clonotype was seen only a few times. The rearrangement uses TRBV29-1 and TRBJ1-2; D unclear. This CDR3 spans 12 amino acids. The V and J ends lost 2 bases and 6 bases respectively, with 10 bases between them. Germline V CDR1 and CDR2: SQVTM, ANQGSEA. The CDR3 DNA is TGCAGCGTTGAACCGCCGGTGGATGGCTACACCTTC. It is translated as CSVEPPVDGYTF.

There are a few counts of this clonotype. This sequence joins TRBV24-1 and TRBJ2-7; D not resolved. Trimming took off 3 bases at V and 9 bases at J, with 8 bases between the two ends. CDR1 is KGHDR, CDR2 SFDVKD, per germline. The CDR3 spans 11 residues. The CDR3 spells CATSDARRQYF. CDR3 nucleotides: TGTGCCACCAGTGATGCCAGGAGGCAGTACTTC.

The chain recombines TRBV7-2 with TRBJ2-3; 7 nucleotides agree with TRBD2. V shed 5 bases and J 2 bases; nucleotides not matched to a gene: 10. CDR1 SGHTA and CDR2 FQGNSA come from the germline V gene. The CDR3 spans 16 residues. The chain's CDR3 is CASSAWWRGTTDTQYF. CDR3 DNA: TGTGCCAGCAGCGCATGGTGGCGGGGGACCACAGATACGCAGTATTTT.

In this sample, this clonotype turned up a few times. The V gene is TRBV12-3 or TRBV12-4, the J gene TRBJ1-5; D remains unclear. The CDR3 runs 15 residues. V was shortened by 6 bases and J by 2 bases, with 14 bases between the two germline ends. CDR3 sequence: CASSLGVSGNQPQHF. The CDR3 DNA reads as TGTGCCAGCAGCCTTGGCGTCAGTGGCAATCAGCCCCAGCATTTT.

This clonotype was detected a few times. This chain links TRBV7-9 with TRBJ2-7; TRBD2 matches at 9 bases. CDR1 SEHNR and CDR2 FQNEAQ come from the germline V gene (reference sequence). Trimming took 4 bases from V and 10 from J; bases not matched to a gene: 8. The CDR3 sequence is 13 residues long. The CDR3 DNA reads TGTGCCAGCAGCTCATCCGGGACTAGCCCCCAGTACGTC. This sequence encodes CASSSSGTSPQYV.

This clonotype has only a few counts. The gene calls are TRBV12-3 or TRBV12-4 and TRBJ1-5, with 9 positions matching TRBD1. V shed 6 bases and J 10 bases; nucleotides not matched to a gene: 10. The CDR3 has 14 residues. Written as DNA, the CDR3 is TGTGCCAGCAGGTCCGGGACAGGGTTTTACCCCCAGCATTTT. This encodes CASRSGTGFYPQHF.

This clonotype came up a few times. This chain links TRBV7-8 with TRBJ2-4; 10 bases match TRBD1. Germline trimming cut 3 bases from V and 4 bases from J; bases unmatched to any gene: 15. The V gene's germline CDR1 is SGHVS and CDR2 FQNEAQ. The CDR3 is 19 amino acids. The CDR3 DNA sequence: TGTGCCAGCAGCTTCCGAGGGACAGGGGTGAAAATAACGAAAAACATTCAGTACTTC. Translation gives CASSFRGTGVKITKNIQYF.

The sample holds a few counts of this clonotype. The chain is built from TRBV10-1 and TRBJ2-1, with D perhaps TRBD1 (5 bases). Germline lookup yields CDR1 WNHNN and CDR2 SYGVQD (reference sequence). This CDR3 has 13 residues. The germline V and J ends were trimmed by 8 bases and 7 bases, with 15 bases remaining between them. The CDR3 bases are TGCGCCAGCCAGGGAATTGGGGATAATGAGCAGTTCTTC. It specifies CASQGIGDNEQFF.

This CDR3 is CASNRQGNQPQHF. In DNA, the CDR3 is TGTGCCAGCAATCGACAGGGCAATCAGCCCCAGCATTTT. V usage is TRBV12-3 or TRBV12-4 and J usage is TRBJ1-5; D may be TRBD1 (6 bases). V gave up 7 bases and J gave up 2 bases, with 9 bases separating them. The CDR3 extends over 13 amino acids.

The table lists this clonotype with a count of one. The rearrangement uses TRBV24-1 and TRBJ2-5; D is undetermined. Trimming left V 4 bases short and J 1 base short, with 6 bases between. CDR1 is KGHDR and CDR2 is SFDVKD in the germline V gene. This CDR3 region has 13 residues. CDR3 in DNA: TGTGCCACCAGTGACGGATTCCAAGAGACCCAGTACTTC. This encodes CATSDGFQETQYF.

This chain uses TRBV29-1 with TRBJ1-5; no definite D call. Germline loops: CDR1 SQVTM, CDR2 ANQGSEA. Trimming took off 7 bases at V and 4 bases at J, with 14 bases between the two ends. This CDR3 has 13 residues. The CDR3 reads CSAIPHPNQPQHF. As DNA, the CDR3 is TGCAGCGCCATACCACATCCAAATCAGCCCCAGCATTTT.

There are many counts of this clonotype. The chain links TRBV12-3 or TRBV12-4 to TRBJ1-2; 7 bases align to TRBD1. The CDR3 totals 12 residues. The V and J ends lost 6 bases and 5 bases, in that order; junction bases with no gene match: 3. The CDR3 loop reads CASSGQDYGYTF. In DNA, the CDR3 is TGTGCCAGCAGCGGACAGGATTATGGCTACACCTTC.

CDR3 coding DNA: TGTGCCAGCAGCGAACGCGGGGACCAGTACTACGAGCAGTACGTC. Translating gives CASSERGDQYYEQYV. The rearrangement links TRBV7-2 to TRBJ2-7, with a weak D call TRBD2 (6 bases). The CDR3 covers 15 residues. The germline V gene encodes CDR1 SGHTA and CDR2 FQGNSA. The ends were cut back, 5 bases at V and 3 bases at J, with 17 bases in the middle.